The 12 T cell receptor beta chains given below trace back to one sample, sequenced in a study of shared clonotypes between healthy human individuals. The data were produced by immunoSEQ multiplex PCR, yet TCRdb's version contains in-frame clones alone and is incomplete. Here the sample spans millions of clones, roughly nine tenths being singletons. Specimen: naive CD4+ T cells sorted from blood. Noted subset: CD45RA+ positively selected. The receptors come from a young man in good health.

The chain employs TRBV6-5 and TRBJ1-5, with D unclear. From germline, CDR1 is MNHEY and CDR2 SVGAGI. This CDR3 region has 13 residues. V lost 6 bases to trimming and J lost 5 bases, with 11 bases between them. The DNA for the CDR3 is TGTGCCAGCAGAGAGACGTTAGATCAGCCCCAGCATTTT. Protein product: CASRETLDQPQHF.

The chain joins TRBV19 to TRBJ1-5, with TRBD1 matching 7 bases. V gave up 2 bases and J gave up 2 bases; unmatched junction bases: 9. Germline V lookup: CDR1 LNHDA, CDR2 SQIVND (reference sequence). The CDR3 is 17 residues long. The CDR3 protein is CASSIPRQGDRNQPQHF. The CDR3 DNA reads TGTGCCAGTAGTATACCAAGACAGGGTGATCGCAATCAGCCCCAGCATTTT.

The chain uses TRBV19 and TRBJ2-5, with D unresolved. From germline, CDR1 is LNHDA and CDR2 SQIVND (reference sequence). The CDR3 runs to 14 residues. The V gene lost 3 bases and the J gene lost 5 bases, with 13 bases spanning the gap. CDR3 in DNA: TGTGCCAGTAGTATCGACGACGCTCCGGAGACCCAGTACTTC. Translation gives CASSIDDAPETQYF.

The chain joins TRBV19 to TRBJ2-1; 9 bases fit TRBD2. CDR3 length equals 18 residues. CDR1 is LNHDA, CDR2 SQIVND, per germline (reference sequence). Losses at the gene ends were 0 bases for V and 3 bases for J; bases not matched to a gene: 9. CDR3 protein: CASSIDRASGNLYNEQFF. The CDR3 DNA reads TGTGCCAGTAGTATAGATCGGGCTAGCGGGAACCTCTACAATGAGCAGTTCTTC.

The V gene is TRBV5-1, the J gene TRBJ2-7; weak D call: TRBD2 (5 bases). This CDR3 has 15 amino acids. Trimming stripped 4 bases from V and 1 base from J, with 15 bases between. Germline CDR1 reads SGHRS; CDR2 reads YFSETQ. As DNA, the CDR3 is TGCGCCAGCAGCGGGCGAGGCCGGACTTCCTACGAGCAGTACTTC. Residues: CASSGRGRTSYEQYF.

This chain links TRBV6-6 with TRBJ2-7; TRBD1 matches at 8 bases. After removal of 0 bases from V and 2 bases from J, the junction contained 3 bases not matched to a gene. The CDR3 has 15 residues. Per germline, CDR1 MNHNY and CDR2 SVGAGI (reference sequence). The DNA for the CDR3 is TGTGCCAGCAGTTACTCATTGACAGGGGCCTACGAGCAGTACTTC. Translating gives CASSYSLTGAYEQYF.

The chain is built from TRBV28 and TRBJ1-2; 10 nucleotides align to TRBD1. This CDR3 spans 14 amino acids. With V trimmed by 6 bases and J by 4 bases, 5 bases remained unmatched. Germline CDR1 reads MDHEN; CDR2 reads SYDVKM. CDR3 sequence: CASRTGQGFYGYTF. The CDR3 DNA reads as TGTGCCAGCAGAACGGGACAGGGGTTCTATGGCTACACCTTC.

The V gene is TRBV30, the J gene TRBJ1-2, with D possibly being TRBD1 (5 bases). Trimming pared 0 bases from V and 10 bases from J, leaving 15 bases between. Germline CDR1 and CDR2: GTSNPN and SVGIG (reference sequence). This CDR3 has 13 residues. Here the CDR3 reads CAWSVQDFGVYTF. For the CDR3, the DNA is TGTGCCTGGAGTGTACAGGATTTCGGCGTCTACACCTTC. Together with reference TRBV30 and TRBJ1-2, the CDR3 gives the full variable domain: SQTIHQWPATLVQPVGSPLSLECTVEGTSNPNLYWYRQAAGRGLQLLFYSVGIGQISSEVPQNLSASRPQDRQFILSSKKLLLSDSGFYLCAWSVQDFGVYTFGSGTRLTVV.

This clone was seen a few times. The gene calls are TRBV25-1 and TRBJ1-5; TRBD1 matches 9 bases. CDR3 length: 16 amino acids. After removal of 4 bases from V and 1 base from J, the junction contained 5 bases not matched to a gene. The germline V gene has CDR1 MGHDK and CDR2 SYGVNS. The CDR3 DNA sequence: TGTGCCAGCAGTGGAGGGACAGGGCCCAGCAATCAGCCCCAGCATTTT. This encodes CASSGGTGPSNQPQHF.

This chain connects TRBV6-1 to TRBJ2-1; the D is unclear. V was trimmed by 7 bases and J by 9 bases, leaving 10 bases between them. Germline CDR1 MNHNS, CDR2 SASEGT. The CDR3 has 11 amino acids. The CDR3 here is CASKKGPEQFF. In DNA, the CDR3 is TGTGCCAGCAAAAAAGGCCCTGAGCAGTTCTTC.

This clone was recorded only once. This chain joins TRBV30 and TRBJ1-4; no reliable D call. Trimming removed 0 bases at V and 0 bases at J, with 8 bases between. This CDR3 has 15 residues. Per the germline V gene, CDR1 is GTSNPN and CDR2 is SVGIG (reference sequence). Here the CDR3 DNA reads TGTGCCTGGAGTGTTACAGCCCCAACTAATGAAAAACTGTTTTTT. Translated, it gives CAWSVTAPTNEKLFF.

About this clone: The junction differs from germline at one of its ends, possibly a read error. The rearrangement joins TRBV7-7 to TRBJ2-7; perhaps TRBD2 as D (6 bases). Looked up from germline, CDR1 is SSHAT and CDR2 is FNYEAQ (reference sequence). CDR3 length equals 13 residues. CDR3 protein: CASSLAASYEQYF. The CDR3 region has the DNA TGTGCTAGCAGCTTAGCGGCGTCCTACGAGCAGTACTTC.